This TCR beta chain was captured in a study of blood T cell repertoires in COVID-19 (dated by TCRdb to 2018 to 2020). Context from the whole study: The collaborator samples originated in the United States, Italy and Spain and spanned the acute and convalescent phases of COVID-19. The prospective study material was composed of cDNA or gDNA derived from T cells, B-cell-depleted T cells, or PBMCs. Deeply sampled blood TCRbeta repertoires from subjects exposed to, actively infected with, or recovered from COVID-19 were included in the dataset. The repertoires were made available in a free public database intended to serve as a resource for research on the immune response to SARS-CoV-2. The samples were drawn from two sources: the first 160 participants of the ongoing ImmuneRACE study, and fewer than 1,500 subjects contributed by 6 global collaborators. A de-identified subject ID, COVID-19 status, age in years and sex were almost always included in the sample metadata. HLA class I and class II types, where available, came from metadata supplied by the sample provider rather than from assay-based typing. Overall study results and their limits: How much clinical and demographic metadata was included differed by source and by participant, and the metadata was provided uncurated.

Remarks on this clone: Its antigen specificity is not known. No quality values exist for individual bases; no much larger clone is one base distant.

TCRbeta CDR3 regions were amplified from genomic DNA by means of the immunoSEQ Assay, a bias-controlled multiplex PCR. Per the source publication's procedure: The number of nucleated cells in each sample was estimated from the amplification of reference gene primers within the assay. Sequence reads were collapsed and filtered to measure the absolute abundance of every unique TCRbeta CDR3 rearrangement. Productive Simpson clonality was computed per sample as the square root of Simpson's diversity index over productive rearrangements. In TCRdb, the immuneACCESS table is reduced to in-frame sequences with V and J assigned. These tables do not hold every clone; where another copy was compared, an unresolved V gene accounts for under half, and the others remain unexplained. That table gives V, J and clone size, and the DNA gave D and trimming. The sample table contains approximately 90,000 clones; only one count was recorded for 75% to 90% of them. About 5.5% of the sample is held by the ten biggest clonotypes.

In Seattle, one collaborating source enrolled patients while the infection was active and tracked those patients longitudinally over the course of disease. The collaborating institutions used their own protocols to collect whole blood in K2EDTA tubes. For TCRbeta analysis, collaborators shipped samples as frozen whole blood, isolated PBMCs, or DNA extracted from either of those sample types. The clonotype was recovered from a man between 60 and 70 years old with COVID-19, enrolled during active disease. Sequenced input: peripheral blood.

In nucleotide form, the sequence is TGTGCCAGCAGCTTATCGGCGGAGCAGCCCCAGCATTTT. The encoded protein is CASSLSAEQPQHF. The sequence links TRBV7-2 to TRBJ1-5; no confident D gene assignment can be made. Trimming takes 2 bases from V and 7 bases from J, and the germline ends sit 9 bases apart. CDR1 SGHTA and CDR2 FQGNSA were looked up in the germline V gene. The cysteine opens and the phenylalanine closes a CDR3 of 13 amino acids. Of the read, only the CDR3 DNA is kept; its 39 bases are in frame from base 1.